The 20 T cell receptor beta chains below come from one sample, sequenced in a study of blood T cell repertoires in COVID-19. Sequenced by immunoSEQ multiplex PCR; TCRdb stores in-frame clones only, minus some. The sample records 250,000 to 300,000 clones, 70% to 90% being singletons. The sample taken for sequencing was peripheral blood. Source of these receptors: a woman in her 70s with acute or convalescent COVID-19.

This sequence joins TRBV18 and TRBJ1-5; 10 nucleotides align to TRBD1. Per the germline V gene, CDR1 is KGHSH and CDR2 is LQKENI. Trimming at V came to 5 bases and at J to 6 bases, leaving 7 bases not matched to a gene. The CDR3 totals 15 residues. The CDR3, as DNA: TGTGCCAGCTCAGGAGACAGGGGGCAGCCTCAGCCCCAGCATTTT. Its translation is CASSGDRGQPQPQHF.

The sample holds a few counts of this clone. CDR3 sequence: CASSPPLQGLAGDYEQYF. The DNA of the CDR3 is TGTGCCAGCTCACCACCACTTCAGGGACTAGCGGGGGATTACGAGCAGTACTTC. V is TRBV18 and J is TRBJ2-7; 14 bases are a match to TRBD2. J gave up 4 bases and V 0 bases, and 8 bases lay outside the gene matches. The CDR3 is made up of 18 amino acids. CDR1 is KGHSH and CDR2 is LQKENI in the germline V gene.

The chain couples TRBV10-3 to TRBJ1-2; 7 nucleotides line up with TRBD1. CDR3 length: 15 amino acids. V lost 4 bases, J lost 4 bases, and 9 bases stayed unmatched. Germline assignment: CDR1 ENHRY and CDR2 SYGVKD. The CDR3 coding sequence is TGTGCCATCAGTGGGGGGACAGAGCAACTCTATGGCTACACCTTC. It encodes CAISGGTEQLYGYTF.

This clone was detected a few times. The chain employs TRBV5-5 and TRBJ1-6; 7 nucleotides agree with TRBD1. The CDR3 is 15 residues long. Germline lookup yields CDR1 SGHKS and CDR2 YYEKEE (reference sequence). With V trimmed by 1 base and J by 11 bases, 9 bases remained unmatched. CDR3 in amino acids: CASSLYRGPTAPLHF. DNA for the CDR3: TGTGCCAGCAGCTTGTACAGGGGCCCTACGGCACCCCTCCACTTT.

The rearrangement links TRBV12-3 or TRBV12-4 to TRBJ1-1; D remains ambiguous. Trimming removed 7 bases from V and 5 bases from J, with 11 bases in between. The CDR3 sequence is 12 residues long. Here the CDR3 reads CASTGVGTEAFF. The CDR3 DNA reads TGTGCCAGCACCGGGGTAGGGACTGAAGCTTTCTTT.

CDR3 in DNA: TGTGCCAGCAGACTAGCGGGGGGCGCCAATGAGCAGTTCTTC. Translated, it gives CASRLAGGANEQFF. The chain recombines TRBV28 with TRBJ2-1; 12 bases match TRBD2. This CDR3 has 14 residues. J lost 6 bases, V lost 6 bases, and 3 bases had no gene match. The germline V gene encodes CDR1 MDHEN and CDR2 SYDVKM.

This chain joins TRBV9 and TRBJ2-3; 7 nucleotides line up with TRBD2. CDR1 is SGDLS and CDR2 is YYNGEE in the germline V gene. The CDR3 runs 14 residues. V trimming: 4 bases; J trimming: 4 bases; junction bases outside the gene matches: 6. In nucleotides, the CDR3 is TGTGCCAGCAGCCCGACTAGCAGGGCAGATACGCAGTATTTT. This codes for CASSPTSRADTQYF. Filled out from reference TRBV9 and TRBJ2-3, the complete variable domain reads DSGVTQTPKHLITATGQRVTLRCSPRSGDLSVYWYQQSLDQGLQFLIQYYNGEERAKGNILERFSAQQFPDLHSELNLSSLELGDSALYFCASSPTSRADTQYFGPGTRLTVL.

This clone was observed a few times. The chain is built from TRBV29-1 and TRBJ1-5; no firm D call. CDR1 is SQVTM and CDR2 is ANQGSEA in the germline V gene. Trimming left V 4 bases short and J 6 bases short, with 13 bases between. The CDR3 consists of 13 residues. The CDR3 region has the DNA TGCAGCGTTGGTGCGGGTTTAGGTCAGCCCCAGCATTTT. Encoded protein: CSVGAGLGQPQHF.

This chain joins TRBV7-9 and TRBJ2-1; a possible D gene is TRBD2 (6 bases). The CDR3 is made up of 14 amino acids. Germline loops: CDR1 SEHNR, CDR2 FQNEAQ (reference sequence). The V gene lost 3 bases and the J gene lost 6 bases, with 12 bases spanning the gap. The CDR3 coding sequence is TGTGCCAGCAGCTTGGAGATTAGCGGCAATGAGCAGTTCTTC. Amino acids: CASSLEISGNEQFF. The complete variable domain, with remaining parts taken from reference TRBV7-9 and TRBJ2-1, reads DTGVSQNPRHKITKRGQNVTFRCDPISEHNRLYWYRQTLGQGPEFLTYFQNEAQLEKSRLLSDRFSAERPKGSFSTLEIQRTEQGDSAMYLCASSLEISGNEQFFGPGTRLTVL.

This clone was picked up a small number of times. This chain connects TRBV20-1 to TRBJ1-5; D ambiguous. This CDR3 region has 13 residues. V lost 3 bases and J 9 bases, leaving 15 bases between the germline ends. Per the germline V gene, CDR1 is DFQATT and CDR2 is SNEGSKA (reference sequence). The CDR3 loop reads CSASLARRGPQHF. CDR3 bases: TGCAGTGCTAGTCTGGCCCGCCGGGGGCCCCAGCATTTT.

The V and J genes are TRBV19 and TRBJ1-1, with TRBD1 identical over 8 bases. Trimming at V came to 6 bases and at J to 11 bases, leaving 8 bases not matched to a gene. The CDR3 totals 12 residues. Germline V gene lookup returns CDR1 LNHDA and CDR2 SQIVND (reference sequence). The CDR3: CASSAQGAGAFF. CDR3 in DNA: TGTGCCAGTAGCGCCCAGGGGGCCGGGGCTTTCTTT.

V gene TRBV3-1 (or the pseudogene TRBV3-2) combines with J gene TRBJ1-1; 7 bases are a match to TRBD1. Per germline, CDR1 LGHDT and CDR2 YNNKEL (reference sequence). The length of the CDR3 is 14 residues. J gave up 1 base and V 5 bases, and 4 bases lay outside the gene matches. The chain's CDR3 is CASSNRQGNTEAFF. CDR3 nucleotide sequence: TGTGCCAGCAGCAACCGACAGGGGAACACTGAAGCTTTCTTT.

This chain links TRBV5-4 with TRBJ2-1; 7 bases agree with TRBD2. V lost 4 bases and J lost 8; bases outside the gene matches: 9. This CDR3 is built from 14 residues. Germline CDR1 SGHNT, CDR2 YYREEE (reference sequence). The CDR3, as DNA: TGTGCCAGCAGCCGACTAGCAAGGCTGGATGAGCAGTTCTTC. Protein sequence: CASSRLARLDEQFF.

The gene calls are TRBV7-8 and TRBJ2-3; 8 bases are shared with TRBD2. Germline V gene lookup returns CDR1 SGHVS and CDR2 FQNEAQ. The trim removed 1 base at V and 15 bases at J, leaving 12 bases unmatched. CDR3 length: 14 amino acids. The CDR3 bases are TGTGCCAGCAGCTTAGTGGTCACGGGGGGGCCTAAATATTTT. Translation gives CASSLVVTGGPKYF.

This clone was seen a few times. The V gene is TRBV11-3, the J gene TRBJ2-3; perhaps TRBD2 as D (5 bases). The ends were cut back, 5 bases at V and 4 bases at J, with 13 bases in the middle. CDR1 is SGHNT, CDR2 YENEEA, per germline. CDR3 length equals 14 residues. For the CDR3, the DNA is TGTGCCAGCAGCGCTTCCGACGGGGCAGATACGCAGTATTTT. Its protein product is CASSASDGADTQYF.

The rearrangement joins TRBV6-6 to TRBJ2-7, with 8 bases fitting TRBD1. The CDR3 sequence is 13 residues long. V was clipped by 6 bases and J by 5 bases; unmatched bases: 6. The germline CDR1 and CDR2 sequences are MNHNY and SVGAGI (reference sequence). This CDR3 reads CASRGQGLDEQYF. The DNA for the CDR3 is TGTGCCAGCAGAGGACAGGGCCTTGACGAGCAGTACTTC.

V gene TRBV19 combines with J gene TRBJ1-5; D is undetermined. This CDR3 comprises 14 residues. The germline V gene encodes CDR1 LNHDA and CDR2 SQIVND (reference sequence). V dropped 2 bases and J dropped 3 bases, with 8 bases sitting between them. This chain's CDR3 is CASSIRTSNQPQHF. The CDR3 region has the DNA TGTGCCAGTAGTATAAGGACTTCCAATCAGCCCCAGCATTTT.

The chain recombines TRBV7-2 with TRBJ2-1; D may be TRBD1 (5 bases). This CDR3 has 13 amino acids. Germline V gene lookup returns CDR1 SGHTA and CDR2 FQGNSA. Trimming removed 3 bases from V and 10 bases from J, with 13 bases in between. CDR3 bases: TGTGCCAGCAGCTTCAGGGCCTCGGGCGAGCAGTTCTTC. Its translation: CASSFRASGEQFF.

This chain connects TRBV9 to TRBJ1-5; 7 bases are a match to TRBD1. The V gene's germline CDR1 is SGDLS and CDR2 YYNGEE. The CDR3 spans 16 residues. V dropped 3 bases and J dropped 5; count of bases not matched to a gene: 11. Here the CDR3 reads CASSALPGQCYQPQHF. CDR3 DNA: TGTGCCAGCAGCGCGCTACCGGGACAGTGTTATCAGCCCCAGCATTTT.

This clone was seen once. This chain links TRBV5-5 with TRBJ2-1; D may be TRBD1 (6 bases). This CDR3 is built from 14 residues. The germline CDR1 and CDR2 sequences are SGHKS and YYEKEE (reference sequence). Between the trimmed V and J ends, which lost 0 bases and 4 bases, there was a span of 8 bases. CDR3 amino acids: CASSLVGQYNEQFF. CDR3 in DNA: TGTGCCAGCAGCTTGGTAGGACAGTACAATGAGCAGTTCTTC.